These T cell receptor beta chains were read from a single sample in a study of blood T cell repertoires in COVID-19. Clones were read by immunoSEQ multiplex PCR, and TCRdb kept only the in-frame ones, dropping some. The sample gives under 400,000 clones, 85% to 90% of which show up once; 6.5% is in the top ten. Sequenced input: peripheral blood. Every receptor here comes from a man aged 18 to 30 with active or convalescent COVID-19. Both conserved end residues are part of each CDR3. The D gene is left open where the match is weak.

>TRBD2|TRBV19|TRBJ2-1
CASSMLAGGLDEQFF
TGTGCCAGTAGTATGTTGGCGGGAGGATTGGATGAGCAGTTCTTC
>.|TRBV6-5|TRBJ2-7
CASSYGGASYEQYF
TGTGCCAGCAGTTACGGGGGGGCCTCCTACGAGCAGTACTTC
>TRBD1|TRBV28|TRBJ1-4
CASSLAGTGVEKLFF
TGTGCCAGCAGTTTAGCCGGGACAGGGGTGGAAAAACTGTTTTTT
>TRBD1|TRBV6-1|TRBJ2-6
CASSGDRARSGANVLTF
TGTGCCAGCAGTGGTGACAGGGCGCGTTCTGGGGCCAACGTCCTGACTTTC
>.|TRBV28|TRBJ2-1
CASSMAGDIVTNEQFF
TGTGCCAGCAGTATGGCTGGGGACATAGTAACCAATGAGCAGTTCTTC
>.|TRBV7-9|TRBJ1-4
CASTPPGGEEKLFF
TGTGCCAGCACCCCCCCGGGGGGGGAAGAAAAACTGTTTTTT
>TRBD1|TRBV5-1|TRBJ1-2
CASSPGTGPYGYTF
TGCGCCAGCAGCCCGGGGACAGGTCCCTATGGCTACACCTTC
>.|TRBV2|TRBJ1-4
CASIPESTNEKLFF
TGTGCCAGCATTCCCGAGTCAACTAATGAAAAACTGTTTTTT
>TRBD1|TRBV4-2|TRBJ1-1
CASSQVGTENTEAFF
TGTGCCAGCAGCCAAGTGGGGACAGAGAACACTGAAGCTTTCTTT
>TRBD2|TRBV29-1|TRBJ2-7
CSVRTDGRYEQYF
TGCAGCGTTAGGACTGACGGGAGGTACGAGCAGTACTTC
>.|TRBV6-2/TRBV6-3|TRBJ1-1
CASSPSDTEAFF
TGTGCCAGCAGTCCCTCGGACACTGAAGCTTTCTTT